Listed below are T cell receptor beta chains from one sample, sequenced in a study of CD8+ T cells in alopecia areata. The protocol was immunoSEQ multiplex PCR, while the TCRdb copy is restricted to in-frame clones and leaves out a portion. Among a few hundred thousand clones listed, 66% were seen once. The sample was CD4+ T cells sorted from blood, taken around week 46, from a patient treated with tofacitinib. Receptors were obtained from a human donor with alopecia areata. The CDR3 runs from the conserved cysteine through the conserved F or W. The D gene is left open where the match is weak. Rows give clone size only sometimes, using once, few, many, or a class for an expanded clone.

abundance: -; v_gene: TRBV9; j_gene: TRBJ2-5; d_gene: -; CDR3nt: TGTGCCAGCAGCGTAGCAACCGGGGCCCAAGAGACCCAGTACTTC; CDR3aa: CASSVATGAQETQYF
abundance: -; v_gene: TRBV23-1; j_gene: TRBJ2-4; d_gene: TRBD1; CDR3nt: TGCGCCAGCAGCCAGGGACAGGGTGAGGGCCAAAACATTCAGTACTTC; CDR3aa: CASSQGQGEGQNIQYF
abundance: -; v_gene: TRBV18; j_gene: TRBJ1-3; d_gene: TRBD1; CDR3nt: TGTGCCAGCTCACGTGGACAGGGGGCCTTAACTGGAAACACCATATATTTT; CDR3aa: CASSRGQGALTGNTIYF
abundance: -; v_gene: TRBV5-1; j_gene: TRBJ1-1; d_gene: -; CDR3nt: TGCGCCAGCAGCGAAGGGCTTGGGAACACTGAAGCTTTCTTT; CDR3aa: CASSEGLGNTEAFF
abundance: few; v_gene: TRBV23-1; j_gene: TRBJ1-5; d_gene: -; CDR3nt: TGCGCCAGCAGTCAATCGAGAATAGGGCCCGTACTTTTTCAGCCCCAGCATTTT; CDR3aa: CASSQSRIGPVLFQPQHF
abundance: -; v_gene: TRBV11-2; j_gene: TRBJ2-1; d_gene: TRBD1; CDR3nt: TGTGCCAGCATGCACAGGGGCTATGAGCAGTTCTTC; CDR3aa: CASMHRGYEQFF
abundance: few; v_gene: TRBV7-9; j_gene: TRBJ1-5; d_gene: -; CDR3nt: TGTGCCAGCAGCTTGGGGGGCCCTCAGCCCCAGCATTTT; CDR3aa: CASSLGGPQPQHF
abundance: -; v_gene: TRBV5-4; j_gene: TRBJ1-6; d_gene: TRBD1; CDR3nt: TGTGCCAGCAGCGACCGGGACAGGGCTGATTCACCCCTCCACTTT; CDR3aa: CASSDRDRADSPLHF
abundance: -; v_gene: TRBV4-3; j_gene: TRBJ1-6; d_gene: -; CDR3nt: TGCGCCAGCAGCCAAGACCCGGGGGCAAATTCACCCCTCCACTTT; CDR3aa: CASSQDPGANSPLHF
abundance: -; v_gene: TRBV29-1; j_gene: TRBJ2-5; d_gene: -; CDR3nt: TGCAGCGTTGGGGCAGAAGGAAAGACCCAGTACTTC; CDR3aa: CSVGAEGKTQYF
abundance: -; v_gene: TRBV29-1; j_gene: TRBJ1-2; d_gene: -; CDR3nt: TGCAGCGTTGGGGACGGACTCTTAACTAACTATGGCTACACCTTC; CDR3aa: CSVGDGLLTNYGYTF
abundance: -; v_gene: TRBV7-6; j_gene: TRBJ2-3; d_gene: TRBD2; CDR3nt: TGTGCCAGCAGCTTAGACAGCGGGGGCACAGATACGCAGTATTTT; CDR3aa: CASSLDSGGTDTQYF
abundance: -; v_gene: TRBV7-2; j_gene: TRBJ2-1; d_gene: -; CDR3nt: TGTGCCAGCAGCGCCCTCCTCGGCGGCGATGAGCAGTTCTTC; CDR3aa: CASSALLGGDEQFF